The TCR beta chain under discussion was sequenced for a study of T cells in localized non-small cell lung cancer. Clones were sequenced by immunoSEQ multiplex PCR, and TCRdb holds only the in-frame ones, with some missing. This repertoire shows about 28,000 clones, around 81% found once; its top ten account for around 5.3%. CDR1 and CDR2 from the germline V gene are MDHEN and SYDVKM. The CDR3 sequence is 15 residues long. Trimming shortened V by 5 bases and J by 2 bases, and 10 bases separated the two germline ends. The sequence derives from a man between 40 and 75 years old with stage III lung adenocarcinoma. The chain couples TRBV28 to TRBJ2-6; the D gene is possibly TRBD1 (5 bases). The material was peripheral blood mononuclear cells, obtained before any cancer treatment. CDR3 in DNA: TGTGCCAGCAGTGATCGGACAACTGGGGCCAACGTCCTGACTTTC. Translating gives CASSDRTTGANVLTF.